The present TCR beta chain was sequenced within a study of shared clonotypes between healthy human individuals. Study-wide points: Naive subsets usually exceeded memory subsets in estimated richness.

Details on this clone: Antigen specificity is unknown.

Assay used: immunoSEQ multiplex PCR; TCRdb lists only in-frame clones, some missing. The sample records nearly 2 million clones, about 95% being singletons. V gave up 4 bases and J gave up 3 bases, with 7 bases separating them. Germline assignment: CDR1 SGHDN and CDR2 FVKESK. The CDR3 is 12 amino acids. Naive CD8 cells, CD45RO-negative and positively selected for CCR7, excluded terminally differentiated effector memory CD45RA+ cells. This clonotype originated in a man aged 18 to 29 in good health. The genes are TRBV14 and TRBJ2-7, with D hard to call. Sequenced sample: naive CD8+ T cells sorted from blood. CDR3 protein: CASSPPNYEQYF. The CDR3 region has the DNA TGTGCCAGCAGCCCTCCCAACTACGAGCAGTACTTC.